The 2 T cell receptor beta chains presented below share a single source sample, sequenced in a study of human T cells and chemical hapten exposure. TCRdb ran MiXCR on the RACE reads and lists one entry per CDR3 protein. The table has 80,000 to 100,000 distinct CDR3 sequences, 8% to 10% seen once; the top ten hold 3% to 4.5%. Time point defined: pre-sensitization, week 0. Treatment specified: therapeutic diphenylcyclopropenone sensitization with weekly scalp DPC. The input for sequencing was whole blood, taken in connection with sensitization to the hapten diphenylcyclopropenone (DPC). The receptor source for this set is a woman in her 40s with alopecia areata. Some clones in this sample may be carry-over from other donors' samples.

This clonotype was found many times. The V call is TRBV15, the J call TRBJ1-1; D may be TRBD1 (5 bases). Germline V gene sequence: CDR1 LNHNV, CDR2 YYDKDF (reference sequence). CDR3 length: 14 amino acids. Between the trimmed V and J ends, which lost 0 bases and 0 bases, there was a span of 5 bases. CDR3 protein: CATSRDRVNTEAFF. The CDR3 nucleotides read TGTGCCACCAGCAGAGACAGGGTGAACACTGAAGCTTTCTTT.

There are many counts of this clonotype. The chain joins TRBV6-2 or TRBV6-3 to TRBJ1-2; TRBD1 is a possible D gene (5 bases). V dropped 0 bases and J dropped 3 bases, with 17 bases sitting between them. In germline, CDR1 is MNHEY, CDR2 SVGEGT. This CDR3 spans 17 amino acids. DNA of the CDR3: TGTGCCAGCAGTTACTCGAGGGCAGGGAAGACAGACTATGGCTACACCTTC. This sequence encodes CASSYSRAGKTDYGYTF.